Below are 25 T cell receptor beta chains sequenced from a single sample in a study of blood T cell repertoires in COVID-19. Generated by immunoSEQ multiplex PCR, the TCRdb table keeps only in-frame clones and is missing some. The sample includes about 410,000 clones, about nine tenths of them seen just once. Sample: peripheral blood. Every receptor here comes from a woman aged 30 to 39 with active or convalescent COVID-19.

The V and J genes are TRBV19 and TRBJ1-1, with unresolved D. The germline V gene has CDR1 LNHDA and CDR2 SQIVND (reference sequence). The CDR3 consists of 16 residues. V lost 3 bases, J lost 0 bases, and 14 bases lay in between. The CDR3 region has the DNA TGTGCCAGTAGTATCCGGACGGGAGACATGAACACTGAAGCTTTCTTT. Translation gives CASSIRTGDMNTEAFF.

This clone was counted a single time. The chain carries TRBV6-5 and TRBJ1-2, with TRBD1 identical over 7 bases. V shed 10 bases and J 8 bases; nucleotides not matched to a gene: 10. This CDR3 region has 12 residues. Germline-derived CDR1 and CDR2 are MNHEY and SVGAGI. The CDR3, as DNA: TGTGCCATACGTGAAGGGGGCAACGGCTACACCTTC. Amino acid sequence: CAIREGGNGYTF.

The chain links TRBV5-4 to TRBJ1-1; D perhaps matches TRBD1 (6 bases). This CDR3 spans 16 amino acids. V was trimmed by 0 bases and J by 3 bases, leaving 15 bases between them. Germline-derived CDR1 and CDR2 are SGHNT and YYREEE (reference sequence). Written as DNA, the CDR3 is TGTGCCAGCAGCTTGGGAACGCGGCAGGGGCACACTGAAGCTTTCTTT. Translating it yields CASSLGTRQGHTEAFF. Complete variable domain (other parts from reference TRBV5-4 and TRBJ1-1): ETGVTQSPTHLIKTRGQQVTLRCSSQSGHNTVSWYQQALGQGPQFIFQYYREEENGRGNFPPRFSGLQFPNYSSELNVNALELDDSALYLCASSLGTRQGHTEAFFGQGTRLTVV.

The rearrangement uses TRBV5-8 and TRBJ2-7, with 10 bases that match TRBD1. Germline V gene data show CDR1 as SGHTS and CDR2 as YDEGEE. Trimming at V came to 3 bases and at J to 7 bases, leaving 10 bases not matched to a gene. This CDR3 is built from 15 residues. Here the CDR3 reads CASSSATGGFNEQYF. In DNA form, the CDR3 reads TGTGCCAGCAGCTCGGCGACAGGGGGCTTTAATGAGCAGTACTTC.

The V call is TRBV27, the J call TRBJ1-6; possibly TRBD1 for D (6 bases). Trimming left V 2 bases short and J 7 bases short, with 15 bases between. Germline CDR1 MNHEY, CDR2 SMNVEV (reference sequence). The CDR3 has 16 amino acids. CDR3 amino acids: CASSLLRYGQNSPLHF. The CDR3 DNA is TGTGCCAGCAGTTTACTCCGTTACGGACAGAATTCACCCCTCCACTTT.

J is TRBJ2-3 and V is TRBV29-1; D is perhaps TRBD1 (5 bases). The germline gives CDR1 SQVTM, CDR2 ANQGSEA. There are 14 residues in the CDR3. Trimming removed 2 bases at V and 2 bases at J, with 11 bases between. The CDR3 DNA reads TGCAGCGTTGAACAGGGCCTAGTCACAGATACGCAGTATTTT. Protein sequence: CSVEQGLVTDTQYF.

V and J are TRBV5-4 and TRBJ1-3; tentative D call: TRBD1 (6 bases). In germline, CDR1 is SGHNT, CDR2 YYREEE (reference sequence). Trimming stripped 4 bases from V and 4 bases from J, with 12 bases between. This CDR3 is built from 14 residues. This chain's CDR3 is CASSADRLGNTIYF. The DNA for the CDR3 is TGTGCCAGCAGCGCTGACAGGTTAGGAAACACCATATATTTT.

This rearrangement joins TRBV29-1 to TRBJ1-1; weak D call: TRBD1 (5 bases). V lost 7 bases and J lost 3, with 9 bases in between. Germline CDR1 reads SQVTM; CDR2 reads ANQGSEA. The CDR3 length is 11 residues. The CDR3 loop reads CSGGTHTEAFF. CDR3 nucleotides: TGCAGCGGCGGGACTCACACTGAAGCTTTCTTT. Looking up the rest from reference TRBV29-1 and TRBJ1-1 gives the full variable domain: SAVISQKPSRDICQRGTSLTIQCQVDSQVTMMFWYRQQPGQSLTLIATANQGSEATYESGFVIDKFPISRPNLTFSTLTVSNMSPEDSSIYLCSGGTHTEAFFGQGTRLTVV.

The chain employs TRBV3-1 (or the pseudogene TRBV3-2) and TRBJ2-1; 14 nucleotides align to TRBD2. Germline CDR1 is LGHDT and CDR2 is YNNKEL (reference sequence). V was pared by 8 bases and J by 9 bases, with 3 bases of the junction left unmatched. CDR3 length equals 13 residues. CDR3 nucleotide sequence: TGTGCCAGCGGACTAGCGGGAGGAAGTGAGCAGTTCTTC. Translating it yields CASGLAGGSEQFF.

The V gene is TRBV25-1, the J gene TRBJ1-6; 10 nucleotides line up with TRBD1. Per the germline V gene, CDR1 is MGHDK and CDR2 is SYGVNS. The CDR3 is 16 amino acids. V trimming: 4 bases; J trimming: 7 bases; junction bases outside the gene matches: 7. CDR3 loop: CASSGQGARRNSPLHF. Here the CDR3 DNA reads TGTGCCAGCAGTGGACAGGGGGCGAGGAGGAATTCACCCCTCCACTTT.

The chain links TRBV2 to TRBJ1-6; 10 nucleotides align to TRBD1. The germline CDR1 and CDR2 sequences are SNHLY and FYNNEI. Trimming cost V 5 bases and J 5 bases; bases outside gene matches: 9. CDR3 size: 17 residues. DNA of the CDR3: TGTGCCAGCAGTAAAGGGACAGGGGCGACTAATAATTCACCCCTCCACTTT. This gives the protein CASSKGTGATNNSPLHF.

The V and J genes are TRBV19 and TRBJ2-7, with 8 bases identical to TRBD1. From germline, CDR1 is LNHDA and CDR2 SQIVND (reference sequence). This CDR3 is built from 13 residues. V was clipped by 9 bases and J by 1 base; unmatched bases: 5. CDR3 protein: CASGTGSSYEQYF. CDR3 nucleotides: TGTGCCAGCGGGACAGGCAGTTCCTACGAGCAGTACTTC. The variable domain in full, completed from reference TRBV19 and TRBJ2-7, reads DGGITQSPKYLFRKEGQNVTLSCEQNLNHDAMYWYRQDPGQGLRLIYYSQIVNDFQKGDIAEGYSVSREKKESFPLTVTSAQKNPTAFYLCASGTGSSYEQYFGPGTRLTVT.

The chain joins TRBV19 to TRBJ2-7; D unclear. Germline loops: CDR1 LNHDA, CDR2 SQIVND (reference sequence). V gave up 5 bases and J gave up 7 bases, with 9 bases separating them. The CDR3 consists of 11 residues. CDR3 sequence (DNA): TGTGCCAGTAGTGTGGCGGAGGAGCAGTACTTC. Translating gives CASSVAEEQYF.

The CDR3 DNA follows: TGTGCCAGCAGTCCTTGGCCGGGACAGGGGCCTGGAAACACCATATATTTT. Translating it yields CASSPWPGQGPGNTIYF. The chain combines TRBV6-6 with TRBJ1-3; 10 nucleotides match TRBD1. J gave up 2 bases and V 5 bases, and 9 bases lay outside the gene matches. Germline CDR1 reads MNHNY; CDR2 reads SVGAGI (reference sequence). This CDR3 has 17 amino acids.

The chain combines TRBV10-3 with TRBJ1-1; the match to TRBD1 covers 7 bases. The V gene end was trimmed by 0 bases and the J gene end by 2 bases; junction bases not matched to a gene: 3. The germline V gene has CDR1 ENHRY and CDR2 SYGVKD. CDR3 length: 15 residues. The CDR3 DNA reads as TGTGCCATCAGTGAGTCCAGGGGGTCCAACACTGAAGCTTTCTTT. Translated, it gives CAISESRGSNTEAFF.

J is TRBJ2-1 and V is TRBV25-1; 7 positions match TRBD2. Germline V gene data show CDR1 as MGHDK and CDR2 as SYGVNS. This CDR3 region has 15 residues. The V gene end was trimmed by 1 base and the J gene end by 6 bases; junction bases not matched to a gene: 6. The CDR3, as DNA: TGTGCCAGCAGTGAATTCGGACTAGGCCGCAATGAGCAGTTCTTC. Translation gives CASSEFGLGRNEQFF.

The chain couples TRBV4-2 to TRBJ2-3; 10 positions agree with TRBD2. Germline V gives CDR1 LGHNA, CDR2 YNFKEQ. The CDR3 spans 18 residues. The junction had 8 bases not matched to a gene; V was cut back by 0 bases and J by 2 bases. This CDR3 reads CASSQDGLAGAVTDTQYF. CDR3 DNA: TGTGCCAGCAGCCAAGACGGTCTAGCGGGGGCCGTCACAGATACGCAGTATTTT.

The chain links TRBV27 to TRBJ1-5; the match to TRBD1 covers 8 bases. The V gene end was trimmed by 3 bases and the J gene end by 7 bases; junction bases not matched to a gene: 11. The CDR3 totals 16 residues. Germline CDR1 and CDR2: MNHEY and SMNVEV (reference sequence). DNA for the CDR3: TGTGCCAGCAGTTTCCCGGACAGGGTTTACGAGCAGCCCCAGCATTTT. It encodes CASSFPDRVYEQPQHF.

The chain couples TRBV7-8 to TRBJ2-3; 10 positions agree with TRBD2. CDR3 size: 18 residues. CDR1 SGHVS and CDR2 FQNEAQ come from the germline V gene. V shed 5 bases, J shed 4 bases, and the junction held 15 bases outside the gene matches. The DNA for the CDR3 is TGTGCCAGCAGCGAGGTCAGCGGGGGGGCCTCTCTGGCAGATACGCAGTATTTT. It yields the protein CASSEVSGGASLADTQYF.

V gene TRBV11-3 combines with J gene TRBJ2-1; the D is unclear. V lost 4 bases and J lost 7, with 5 bases in between. The CDR3 contains 11 residues. Germline CDR1 is SGHNT and CDR2 is YENEEA. The CDR3 spells CASSSQNEQFF. The CDR3 nucleotides are TGTGCCAGCAGCTCACAAAATGAGCAGTTCTTC.

The chain links TRBV10-3 to TRBJ1-2, with 12 positions matching TRBD1. V was clipped by 6 bases and J by 6 bases; unmatched bases: 8. This CDR3 comprises 15 residues. Germline V gene lookup returns CDR1 ENHRY and CDR2 SYGVKD. The CDR3 coding sequence is TGTGCCATCAGGGGGACAGGGGGCGATCTGGATGGCTACACCTTC. Protein sequence: CAIRGTGGDLDGYTF.

V gene TRBV7-8 combines with J gene TRBJ2-7; 10 bases map to TRBD2. The CDR3 runs 16 residues. The germline gives CDR1 SGHVS, CDR2 FQNEAQ. The V segment lost 2 bases and the J segment 3 bases; nucleotides outside the gene matches: 7. The CDR3 region has the DNA TGTGCCAGCAGCTTACTAGCGGGAGCCTTGGACTACGAGCAGTACTTC. Amino acid sequence: CASSLLAGALDYEQYF.

The chain uses TRBV19 and TRBJ2-7, with D maybe TRBD2 (7 bases). The V end was cut by 0 bases, the J end by 2 bases, with 11 bases between. Germline V gene data show CDR1 as LNHDA and CDR2 as SQIVND (reference sequence). This CDR3 comprises 15 residues. CDR3 sequence (DNA): TGTGCCAGTAGTATAGATCTCGGGGGGCCCTACGAGCAGTACTTC. Its translation: CASSIDLGGPYEQYF.

This clone was seen once. This chain joins TRBV3-1 (or the pseudogene TRBV3-2) and TRBJ2-7, with 8 bases that match TRBD1. The CDR3 has 15 amino acids. Per germline, CDR1 LGHDT and CDR2 YNNKEL (reference sequence). V lost 2 bases to trimming and J lost 5 bases; unmatched junction nucleotides: 8. DNA of the CDR3: TGTGCCAGCAGCCAAAGAGGCCAGGGGGCACACGAGCAGTACTTC. Translating it yields CASSQRGQGAHEQYF.

This clone appeared once. V gene TRBV4-1 combines with J gene TRBJ1-4, with 7 nucleotides matching TRBD1. The CDR3 runs to 16 residues. The germline gives CDR1 MGHRA, CDR2 YSYEKL. V trimming: 4 bases; J trimming: 2 bases; junction bases outside the gene matches: 7. The CDR3 coding sequence is TGCGCCAGCAGCCGCACAACAGGGGCGACTAATGAAAAACTGTTTTTT. The encoded protein is CASSRTTGATNEKLFF.